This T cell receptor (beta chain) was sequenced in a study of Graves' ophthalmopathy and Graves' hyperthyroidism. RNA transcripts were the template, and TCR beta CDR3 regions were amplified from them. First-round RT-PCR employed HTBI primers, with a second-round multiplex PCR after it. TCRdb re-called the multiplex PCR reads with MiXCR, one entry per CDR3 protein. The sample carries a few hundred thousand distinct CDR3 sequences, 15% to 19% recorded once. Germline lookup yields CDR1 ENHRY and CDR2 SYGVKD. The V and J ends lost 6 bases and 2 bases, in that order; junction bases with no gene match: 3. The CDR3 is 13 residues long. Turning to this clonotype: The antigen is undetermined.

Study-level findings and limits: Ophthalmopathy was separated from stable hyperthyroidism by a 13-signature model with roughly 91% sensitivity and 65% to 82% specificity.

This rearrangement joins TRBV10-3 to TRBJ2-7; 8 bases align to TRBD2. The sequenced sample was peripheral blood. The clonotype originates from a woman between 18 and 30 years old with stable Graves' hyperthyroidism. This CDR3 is CAIRSGGPYEQYF. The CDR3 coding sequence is TGTGCCATCAGAAGCGGGGGACCCTACGAGCAGTACTTC.